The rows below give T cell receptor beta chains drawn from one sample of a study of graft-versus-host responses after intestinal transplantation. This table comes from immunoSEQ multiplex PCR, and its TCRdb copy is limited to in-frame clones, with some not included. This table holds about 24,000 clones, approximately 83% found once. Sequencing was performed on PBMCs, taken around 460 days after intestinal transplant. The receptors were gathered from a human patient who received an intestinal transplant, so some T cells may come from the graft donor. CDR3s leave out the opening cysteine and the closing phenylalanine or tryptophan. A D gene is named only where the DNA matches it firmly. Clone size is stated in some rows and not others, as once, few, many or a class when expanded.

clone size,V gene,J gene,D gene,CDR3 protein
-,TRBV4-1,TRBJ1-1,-,ASSQEQPYTEAF
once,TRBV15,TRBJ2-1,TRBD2,ATSRDGAGELLGEQF
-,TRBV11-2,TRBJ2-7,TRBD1,ASSLAGTGGYEQY
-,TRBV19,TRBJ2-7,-,ASPLREQY
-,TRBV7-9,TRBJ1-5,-,ASSLYFGAVSYSNQPQH
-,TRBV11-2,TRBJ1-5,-,ASSLAGLGSNQPQH
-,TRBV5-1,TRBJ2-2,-,ASSFAGNTPGELF
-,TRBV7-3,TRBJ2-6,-,ASSLNPVVSSGANVLT
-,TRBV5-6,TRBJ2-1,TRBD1,ASSDRGQGNEQF
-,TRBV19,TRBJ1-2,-,ASSIREGGYT
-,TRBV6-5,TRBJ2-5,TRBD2,ASSWIAGGQETQY
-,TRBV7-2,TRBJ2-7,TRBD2,ASKDTGLAGVSSYEQY
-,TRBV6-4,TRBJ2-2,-,ASSLSGATGELF
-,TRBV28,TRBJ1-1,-,ASSPREFTEAF
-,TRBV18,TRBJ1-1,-,ASSLTGLTEAF
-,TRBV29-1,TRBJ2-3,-,SVSAENTQY
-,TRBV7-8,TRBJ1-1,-,ASSHRSEAF
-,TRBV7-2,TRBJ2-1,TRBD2,ASSRSGSGNEQF
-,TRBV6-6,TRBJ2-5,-,ASSFGPTSRETQY
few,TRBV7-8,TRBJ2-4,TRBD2,ASSLLAEGYIQY
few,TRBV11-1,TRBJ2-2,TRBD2,ASSLTAGVGTGELF
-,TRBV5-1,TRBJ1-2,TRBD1,ASSFNDRGVTNYGYT
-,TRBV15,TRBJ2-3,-,ATSRDPTRSANTQY
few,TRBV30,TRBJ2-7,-,AWSVRTAYEQY
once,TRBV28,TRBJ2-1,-,ASSPRSGQEQF
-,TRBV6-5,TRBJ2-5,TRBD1,ASRWGTGQETQY
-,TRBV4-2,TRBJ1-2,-,ASSQEDTTFYGYT
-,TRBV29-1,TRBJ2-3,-,SVDAKASTDTQY
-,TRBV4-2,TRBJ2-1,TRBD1,ASSPGQGKDEQF
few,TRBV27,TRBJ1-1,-,ASSLGGGGTEAF
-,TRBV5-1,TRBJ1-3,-,ASSPQGSGNTIY
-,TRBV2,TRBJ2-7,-,ASSENRLPPYEQY
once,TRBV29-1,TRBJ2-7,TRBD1,SVERTGSSYEQY
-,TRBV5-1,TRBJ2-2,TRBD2,ASSLVGLASGELF
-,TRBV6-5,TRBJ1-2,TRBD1,ASSYSGTAYYGYT
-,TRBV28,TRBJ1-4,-,ASSPRERYNEKLF
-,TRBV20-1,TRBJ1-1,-,RARGTWEAF
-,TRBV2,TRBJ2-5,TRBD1,ASIPRTGQETQY
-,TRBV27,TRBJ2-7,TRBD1,ASSGTGYHEQY
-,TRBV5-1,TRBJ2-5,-,ASSLGNQETQY
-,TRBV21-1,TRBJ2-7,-,ASSLQTKR
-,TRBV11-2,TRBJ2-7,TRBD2,ASSFATSGAYEQY
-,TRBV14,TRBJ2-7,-,ASSPRGLAEGKYEQY
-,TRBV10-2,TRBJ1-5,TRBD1,ASSPGQGNQPQH
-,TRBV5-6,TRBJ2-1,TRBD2,ASSSSGAGYEQF
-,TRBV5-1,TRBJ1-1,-,ASSLVSGNTEAF
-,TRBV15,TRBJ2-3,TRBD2,ATSRDGLAGAGDTQY
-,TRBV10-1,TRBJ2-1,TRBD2,ASGGTSGNNEQF
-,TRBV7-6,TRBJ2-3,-,ASSGGGGYTDTQY
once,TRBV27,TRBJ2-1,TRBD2,ASSLWLAAYNEQF
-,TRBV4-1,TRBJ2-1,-,ASSLSSGFNEQF
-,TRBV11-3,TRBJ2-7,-,ASSLDLYVRDYEQY
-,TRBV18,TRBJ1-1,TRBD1,ASSPGNRGGTEAF
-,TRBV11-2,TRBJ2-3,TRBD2,ASSWQASGGNTDTQY
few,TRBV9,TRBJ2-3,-,ASSVARSFGSDTQY
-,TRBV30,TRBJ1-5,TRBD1,AWSNRGDNQPQH
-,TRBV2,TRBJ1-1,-,ASSEAGENTEAF